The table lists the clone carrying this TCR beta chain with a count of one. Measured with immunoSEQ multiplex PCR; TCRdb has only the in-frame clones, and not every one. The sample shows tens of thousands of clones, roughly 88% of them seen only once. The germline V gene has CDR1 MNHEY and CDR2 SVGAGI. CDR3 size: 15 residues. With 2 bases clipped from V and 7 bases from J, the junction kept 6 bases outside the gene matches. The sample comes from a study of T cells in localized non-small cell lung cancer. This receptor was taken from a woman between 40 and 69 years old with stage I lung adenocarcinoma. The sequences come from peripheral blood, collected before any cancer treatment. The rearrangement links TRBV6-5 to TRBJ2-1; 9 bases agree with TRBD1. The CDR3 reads CASSYDGTGLNEQFF. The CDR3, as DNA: TGTGCCAGCAGTTACGACGGGACAGGGTTAAATGAGCAGTTCTTC.